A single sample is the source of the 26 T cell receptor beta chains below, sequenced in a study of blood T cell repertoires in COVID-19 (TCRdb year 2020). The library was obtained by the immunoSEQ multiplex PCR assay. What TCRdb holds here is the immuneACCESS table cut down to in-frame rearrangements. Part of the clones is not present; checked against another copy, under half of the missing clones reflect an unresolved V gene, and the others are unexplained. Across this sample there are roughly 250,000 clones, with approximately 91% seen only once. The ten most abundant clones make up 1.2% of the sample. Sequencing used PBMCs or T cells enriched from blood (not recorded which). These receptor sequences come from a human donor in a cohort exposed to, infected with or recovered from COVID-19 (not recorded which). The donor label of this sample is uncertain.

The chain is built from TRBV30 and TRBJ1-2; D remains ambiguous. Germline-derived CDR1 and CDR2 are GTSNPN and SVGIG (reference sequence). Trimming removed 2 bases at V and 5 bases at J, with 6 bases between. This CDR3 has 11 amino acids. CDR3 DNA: TGTGCCTGGAGTCCCCAGTATGGCTACACCTTC. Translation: CAWSPQYGYTF.

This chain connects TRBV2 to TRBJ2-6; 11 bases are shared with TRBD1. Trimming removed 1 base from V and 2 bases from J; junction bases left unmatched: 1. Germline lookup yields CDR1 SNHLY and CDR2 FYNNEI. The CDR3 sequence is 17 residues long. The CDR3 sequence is CASSEGTGGPGANVLTF. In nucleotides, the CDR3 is TGTGCCAGCAGTGAAGGGACAGGGGGCCCTGGGGCCAACGTCCTGACTTTC.

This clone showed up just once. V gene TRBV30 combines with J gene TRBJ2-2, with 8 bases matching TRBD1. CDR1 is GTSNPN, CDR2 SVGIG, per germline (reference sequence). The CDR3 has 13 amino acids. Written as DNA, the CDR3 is TGTGCGTCGGGACAGGAGGGAGCCGGGGAGCTGTTTTTT. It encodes CASGQEGAGELFF.

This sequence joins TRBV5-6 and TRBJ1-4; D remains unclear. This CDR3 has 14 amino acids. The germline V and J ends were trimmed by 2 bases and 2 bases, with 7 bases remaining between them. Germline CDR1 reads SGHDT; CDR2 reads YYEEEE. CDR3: CASSFQATNEKLFF. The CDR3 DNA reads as TGTGCCAGCAGCTTCCAGGCCACTAATGAAAAACTGTTTTTT.

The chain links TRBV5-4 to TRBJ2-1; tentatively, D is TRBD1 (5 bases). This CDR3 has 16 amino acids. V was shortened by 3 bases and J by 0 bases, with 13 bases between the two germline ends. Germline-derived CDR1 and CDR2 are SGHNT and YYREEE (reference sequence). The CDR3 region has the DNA TGTGCCAGCAGCTCTATGGACACCAACTCCTACAATGAGCAGTTCTTC. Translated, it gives CASSSMDTNSYNEQFF.

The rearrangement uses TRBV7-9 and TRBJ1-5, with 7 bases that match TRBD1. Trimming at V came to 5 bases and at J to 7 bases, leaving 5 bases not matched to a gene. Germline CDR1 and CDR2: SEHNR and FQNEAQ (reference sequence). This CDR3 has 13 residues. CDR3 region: CASSGTENQPQHF. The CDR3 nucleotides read TGTGCCAGCAGCGGGACAGAAAACCAGCCCCAGCATTTT. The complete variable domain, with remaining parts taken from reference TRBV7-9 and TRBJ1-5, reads DTGVSQNPRHKITKRGQNVTFRCDPISEHNRLYWYRQTLGQGPEFLTYFQNEAQLEKSRLLSDRFSAERPKGSFSTLEIQRTEQGDSAMYLCASSGTENQPQHFGDGTRLSIL.

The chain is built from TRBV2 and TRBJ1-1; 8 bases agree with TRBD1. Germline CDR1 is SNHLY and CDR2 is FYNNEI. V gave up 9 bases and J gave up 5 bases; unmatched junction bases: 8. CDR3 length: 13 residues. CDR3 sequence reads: CASRQGLGTEAFF. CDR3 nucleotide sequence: TGTGCCAGTAGACAGGGGTTGGGAACTGAAGCTTTCTTT.

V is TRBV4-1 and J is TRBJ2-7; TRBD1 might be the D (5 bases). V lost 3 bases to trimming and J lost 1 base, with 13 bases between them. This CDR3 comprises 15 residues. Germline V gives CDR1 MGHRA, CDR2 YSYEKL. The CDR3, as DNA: TGCGCCAGCAGCCACGGGCAGGGCGCGTCCTACGAGCAGTACTTC. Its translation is CASSHGQGASYEQYF.

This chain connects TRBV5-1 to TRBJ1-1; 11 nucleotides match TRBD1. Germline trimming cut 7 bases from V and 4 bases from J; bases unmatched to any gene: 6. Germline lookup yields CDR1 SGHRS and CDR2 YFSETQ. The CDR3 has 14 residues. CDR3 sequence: CASHSGTGGTEAFF. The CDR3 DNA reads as TGCGCCAGCCATTCCGGGACAGGGGGCACTGAAGCTTTCTTT.

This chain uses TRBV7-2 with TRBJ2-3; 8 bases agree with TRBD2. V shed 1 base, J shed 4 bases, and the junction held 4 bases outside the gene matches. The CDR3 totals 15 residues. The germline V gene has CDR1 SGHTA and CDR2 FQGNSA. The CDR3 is CASSLGRAGADTQYF. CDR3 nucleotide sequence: TGTGCCAGCAGCTTAGGGCGAGCGGGGGCAGATACGCAGTATTTT.

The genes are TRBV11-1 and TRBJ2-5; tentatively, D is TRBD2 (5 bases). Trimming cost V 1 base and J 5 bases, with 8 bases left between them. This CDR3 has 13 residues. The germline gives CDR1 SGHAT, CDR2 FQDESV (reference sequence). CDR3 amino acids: CASSLGGSETQYF. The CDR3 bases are TGTGCCAGCAGCTTAGGAGGGAGCGAGACCCAGTACTTC.

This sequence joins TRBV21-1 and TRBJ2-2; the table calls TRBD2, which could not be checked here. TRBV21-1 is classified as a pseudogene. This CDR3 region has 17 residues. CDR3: CASSKVGRELNTGELFF. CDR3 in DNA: TGTGCCAGCAGCAAAGTAGGACGGGAGCTGAACACCGGGGAGCTGTTTTTT.

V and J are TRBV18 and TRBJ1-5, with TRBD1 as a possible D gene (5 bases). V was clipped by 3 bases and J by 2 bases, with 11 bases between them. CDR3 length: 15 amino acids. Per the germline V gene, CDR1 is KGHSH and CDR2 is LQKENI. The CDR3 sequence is CASSPQPGGNQPQHF. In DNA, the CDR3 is TGTGCCAGCTCACCGCAACCGGGGGGCAATCAGCCCCAGCATTTT.

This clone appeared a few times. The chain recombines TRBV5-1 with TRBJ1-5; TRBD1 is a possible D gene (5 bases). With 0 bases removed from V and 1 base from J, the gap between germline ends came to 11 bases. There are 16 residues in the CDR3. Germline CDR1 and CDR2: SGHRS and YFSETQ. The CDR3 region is CASSLEGRTSNQPQHF. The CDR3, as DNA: TGCGCCAGCAGCTTGGAGGGCAGGACAAGCAATCAGCCCCAGCATTTT. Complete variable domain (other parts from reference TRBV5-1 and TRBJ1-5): KAGVTQTPRYLIKTRGQQVTLSCSPISGHRSVSWYQQTPGQGLQFLFEYFSETQRNKGNFPGRFSGRQFSNSRSEMNVSTLELGDSALYLCASSLEGRTSNQPQHFGDGTRLSIL.

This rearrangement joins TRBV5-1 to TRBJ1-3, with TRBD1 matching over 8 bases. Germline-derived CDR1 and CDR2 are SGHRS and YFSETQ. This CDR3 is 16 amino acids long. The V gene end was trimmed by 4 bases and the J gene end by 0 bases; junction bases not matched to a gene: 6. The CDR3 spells CASSRDRPISGNTIYF. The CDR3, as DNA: TGCGCCAGCAGCAGGGACAGGCCTATCTCTGGAAACACCATATATTTT.

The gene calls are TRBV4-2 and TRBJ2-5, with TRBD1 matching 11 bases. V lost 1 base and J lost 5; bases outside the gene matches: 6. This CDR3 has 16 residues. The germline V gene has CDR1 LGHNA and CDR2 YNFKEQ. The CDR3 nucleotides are TGTGCCAGCAGCCAAGTTGGGACAGGGGGGCACGAGACCCAGTACTTC. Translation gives CASSQVGTGGHETQYF.

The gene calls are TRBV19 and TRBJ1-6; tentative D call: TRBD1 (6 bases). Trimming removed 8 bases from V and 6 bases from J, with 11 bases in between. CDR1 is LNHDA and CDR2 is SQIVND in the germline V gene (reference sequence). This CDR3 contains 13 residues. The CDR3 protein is CASAGDINSPLHF. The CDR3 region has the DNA TGTGCCAGTGCCGGGGACATTAATTCACCCCTCCACTTT.

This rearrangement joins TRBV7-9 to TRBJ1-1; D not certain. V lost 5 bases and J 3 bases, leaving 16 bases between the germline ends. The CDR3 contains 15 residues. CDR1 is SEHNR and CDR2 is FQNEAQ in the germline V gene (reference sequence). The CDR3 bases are TGTGCCAGCAGCCCGGACGGAGGTCACGACACTGAAGCTTTCTTT. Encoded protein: CASSPDGGHDTEAFF.

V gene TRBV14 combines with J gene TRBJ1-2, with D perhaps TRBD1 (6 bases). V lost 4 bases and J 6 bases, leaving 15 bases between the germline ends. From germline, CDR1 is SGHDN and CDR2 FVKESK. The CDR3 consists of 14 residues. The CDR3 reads CASSLAHRVDGYTF. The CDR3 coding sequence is TGTGCCAGCAGCCTCGCCCACAGGGTCGATGGCTACACCTTC. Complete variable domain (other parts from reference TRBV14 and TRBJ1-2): EAGVTQFPSHSVIEKGQTVTLRCDPISGHDNLYWYRRVMGKEIKFLLHFVKESKQDESGMPNNRFLAERTGGTYSTLKVQPAELEDSGVYFCASSLAHRVDGYTFGSGTRLTVV.

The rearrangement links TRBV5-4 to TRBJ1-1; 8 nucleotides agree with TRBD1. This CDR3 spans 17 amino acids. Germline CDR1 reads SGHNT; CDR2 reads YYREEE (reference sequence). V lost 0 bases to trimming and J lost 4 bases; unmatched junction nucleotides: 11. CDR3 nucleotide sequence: TGTGCCAGCAGCTTGGGTCAGGGGGCGCGAGGTACCACTGAAGCTTTCTTT. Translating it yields CASSLGQGARGTTEAFF.

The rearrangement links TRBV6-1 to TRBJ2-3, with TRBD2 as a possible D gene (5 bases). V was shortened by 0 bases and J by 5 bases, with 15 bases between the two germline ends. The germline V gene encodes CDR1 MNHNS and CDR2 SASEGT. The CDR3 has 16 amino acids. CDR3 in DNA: TGTGCCAGCAGTGAAGCGGCGGGTGGATCGGGAGATACGCAGTATTTT. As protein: CASSEAAGGSGDTQYF.

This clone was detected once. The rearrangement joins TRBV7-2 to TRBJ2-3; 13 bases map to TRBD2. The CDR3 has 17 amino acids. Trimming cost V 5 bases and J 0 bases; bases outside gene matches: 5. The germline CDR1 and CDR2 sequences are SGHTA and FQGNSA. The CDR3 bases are TGTGCCAGCAGCGCACTAGCGGGGGGGATTAGCACAGATACGCAGTATTTT. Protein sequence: CASSALAGGISTDTQYF. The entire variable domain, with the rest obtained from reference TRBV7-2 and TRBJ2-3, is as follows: GAGVSQSPSNKVTEKGKDVELRCDPISGHTALYWYRQSLGQGLEFLIYFQGNSAPDKSGLPSDRFSAERTGGSVSTLTIQRTQQEDSAVYLCASSALAGGISTDTQYFGPGTRLTVL.

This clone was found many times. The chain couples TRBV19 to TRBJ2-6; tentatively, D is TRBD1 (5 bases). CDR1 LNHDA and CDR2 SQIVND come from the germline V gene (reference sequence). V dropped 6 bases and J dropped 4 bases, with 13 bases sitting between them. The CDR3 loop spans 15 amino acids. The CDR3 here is CASRFQGPGANVLTF. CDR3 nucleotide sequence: TGTGCCAGTAGGTTCCAGGGCCCCGGGGCCAACGTCCTGACTTTC.

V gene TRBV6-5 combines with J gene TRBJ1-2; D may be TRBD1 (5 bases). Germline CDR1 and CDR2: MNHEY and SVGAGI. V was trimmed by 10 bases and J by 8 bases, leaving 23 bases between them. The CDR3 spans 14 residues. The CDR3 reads CATGQMHRLGGYTF. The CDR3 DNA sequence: TGTGCCACCGGACAAATGCATCGGTTAGGGGGCTACACCTTC.

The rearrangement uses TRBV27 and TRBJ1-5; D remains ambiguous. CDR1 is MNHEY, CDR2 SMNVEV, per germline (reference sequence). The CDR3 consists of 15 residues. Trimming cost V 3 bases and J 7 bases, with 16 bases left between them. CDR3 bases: TGTGCCAGCAGTTTCTCCGCTGGTTCCGGGCAGCCCCAGCATTTT. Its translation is CASSFSAGSGQPQHF.

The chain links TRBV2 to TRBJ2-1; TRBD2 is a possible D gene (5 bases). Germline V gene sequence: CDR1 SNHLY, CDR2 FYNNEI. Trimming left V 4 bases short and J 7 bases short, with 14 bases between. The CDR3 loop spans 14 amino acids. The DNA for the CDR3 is TGTGCCAGCAGTGGGAGACGGACGGGGAATGAGCAGTTCTTC. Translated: CASSGRRTGNEQFF.